Each of the 17 T cell receptor beta chains below was sequenced from the same sample in a study of T cell responses to AZD1222 COVID-19 vaccine. Assay used: immunoSEQ multiplex PCR; TCRdb lists only in-frame clones, some missing. Of more than 95,000 clones detected, 93% appear once; the ten largest clones hold less than 6.5%. Source: peripheral blood, taken on day 0 of AZD1222 vaccination. The receptors were gathered from an adult in good health.

This clone was recorded only once. This sequence joins TRBV19 and TRBJ2-7; 11 bases map to TRBD1. V dropped 4 bases and J dropped 7; count of bases not matched to a gene: 9. The germline V gene has CDR1 LNHDA and CDR2 SQIVND (reference sequence). CDR3 length: 15 amino acids. CDR3 in DNA: TGTGCCAGTAGTACACCGGGACAGGGGGTAAGGGAGCAGTACTTC. Amino acid sequence: CASSTPGQGVREQYF. Filled out from reference TRBV19 and TRBJ2-7, the complete variable domain reads DGGITQSPKYLFRKEGQNVTLSCEQNLNHDAMYWYRQDPGQGLRLIYYSQIVNDFQKGDIAEGYSVSREKKESFPLTVTSAQKNPTAFYLCASSTPGQGVREQYFGPGTRLTVT.

This clone was recorded a few times. The V gene is TRBV7-2, the J gene TRBJ1-1; D is perhaps TRBD1 (5 bases). The CDR3 is 17 residues long. Trimming took off 3 bases at V and 1 base at J, with 18 bases between the two ends. Germline V gene sequence: CDR1 SGHTA, CDR2 FQGNSA. The CDR3 sequence: CASSLRGIGRENTEAFF. Written as DNA, the CDR3 is TGTGCCAGCAGCTTGAGGGGAATAGGAAGGGAGAACACTGAAGCTTTCTTT.

This chain links TRBV20-1 with TRBJ2-7, with D uncertain. Germline assignment: CDR1 DFQATT and CDR2 SNEGSKA (reference sequence). The length of the CDR3 is 10 residues. V lost 3 bases and J 7 bases, leaving 7 bases between the germline ends. The CDR3 reads CSASQDEQYF. The CDR3 region has the DNA TGCAGTGCTAGTCAGGATGAGCAGTACTTC.

Notes on this clone: One end of the junction fails to match germline, which may point to a read error. Within the sample, other DNA sequences also encode this same CDR3. The V and J genes are TRBV3-1 (or the pseudogene TRBV3-2) and TRBJ1-6; D is unresolved. The germline gives CDR1 LGHDT, CDR2 YNNKEL (reference sequence). This CDR3 comprises 12 residues. The CDR3: CASSQDNSPLHF. The CDR3 DNA sequence: TGTGCCAGCAGCCAAGATAACTCACCCCTCCACTTT.

The chain joins TRBV5-5 to TRBJ2-2, with 10 bases identical to TRBD1. The V gene's germline CDR1 is SGHKS and CDR2 YYEKEE (reference sequence). J was trimmed by 6 bases and V by 4 bases; bases with no gene match: 9. The CDR3 runs 16 residues. This CDR3 is CASSPVPGQGSGELFF. The CDR3 bases are TGTGCCAGCAGCCCGGTCCCGGGACAGGGGTCCGGGGAGCTGTTTTTT.

The rearrangement uses TRBV28 and TRBJ2-2; D unresolved. This CDR3 is built from 13 residues. V was shortened by 5 bases and J by 6 bases, with 10 bases between the two germline ends. Germline CDR1 is MDHEN and CDR2 is SYDVKM. The CDR3 region has the DNA TGTGCCAGCAGTCCTCCGTATCCCGGGGAGCTGTTTTTT. The encoded protein is CASSPPYPGELFF.

The chain links TRBV24-1 to TRBJ1-5; D might be TRBD1 (5 bases). The germline CDR1 and CDR2 sequences are KGHDR and SFDVKD. V dropped 2 bases and J dropped 2 bases, with 12 bases sitting between them. The CDR3 sequence is 16 residues long. The CDR3 protein is CATSDSGFYGNQPQHF. As DNA, the CDR3 is TGTGCCACCAGTGATTCAGGGTTTTATGGCAATCAGCCCCAGCATTTT.

V and J are TRBV5-1 and TRBJ2-5; D is perhaps TRBD2 (5 bases). The CDR3 loop spans 15 amino acids. In germline, CDR1 is SGHRS, CDR2 YFSETQ. The V gene lost 7 bases and the J gene lost 2 bases, with 18 bases spanning the gap. CDR3 sequence reads: CASSPEDSRQETQYF. The CDR3 bases are TGCGCCAGCTCTCCGGAGGACTCAAGACAAGAGACCCAGTACTTC.

The genes are TRBV19 and TRBJ2-1; 9 nucleotides agree with TRBD1. The germline CDR1 and CDR2 sequences are LNHDA and SQIVND (reference sequence). The CDR3 spans 15 residues. V shed 5 bases and J 4 bases; nucleotides not matched to a gene: 6. The CDR3 nucleotides are TGTGCCAGTAGTCTCGGACAGGGGAGATACAATGAGCAGTTCTTC. Translating it yields CASSLGQGRYNEQFF.

The chain couples TRBV9 to TRBJ1-3, with TRBD1 identical over 7 bases. The CDR3 is 17 amino acids. The germline CDR1 and CDR2 sequences are SGDLS and YYNGEE. V shed 4 bases, J shed 0 bases, and the junction held 10 bases outside the gene matches. CDR3 DNA: TGTGCCAGCAGCCCCCATATTGGGACAGCCTCTGGAAACACCATATATTTT. This sequence encodes CASSPHIGTASGNTIYF. Full variable domain (missing parts from reference TRBV9 and TRBJ1-3): DSGVTQTPKHLITATGQRVTLRCSPRSGDLSVYWYQQSLDQGLQFLIQYYNGEERAKGNILERFSAQQFPDLHSELNLSSLELGDSALYFCASSPHIGTASGNTIYFGEGSWLTVV.

About this clone: Other DNA sequences in the sample encode the same CDR3. This chain links TRBV5-1 with TRBJ1-3; D is uncertain. The ends were cut back, 1 base at V and 4 bases at J, with 3 bases in the middle. The CDR3 is made up of 12 amino acids. Germline loops: CDR1 SGHRS, CDR2 YFSETQ. CDR3 region: CASSLPGNTIYF. In DNA form, the CDR3 reads TGCGCCAGCAGCTTGCCCGGAAACACCATATATTTT.

This chain links TRBV30 with TRBJ2-7; D gene uncertain. The CDR3 consists of 11 residues. Germline values: CDR1 GTSNPN, CDR2 SVGIG (reference sequence). Trimming took 5 bases from V and 5 from J, leaving 10 bases between them. CDR3 residues: CAWGDSDEQYF. In nucleotides, the CDR3 is TGTGCCTGGGGCGATTCCGACGAGCAGTACTTC. The entire variable domain, with the rest obtained from reference TRBV30 and TRBJ2-7, is as follows: SQTIHQWPATLVQPVGSPLSLECTVEGTSNPNLYWYRQAAGRGLQLLFYSVGIGQISSEVPQNLSASRPQDRQFILSSKKLLLSDSGFYLCAWGDSDEQYFGPGTRLTVT.

The CDR3 reads CASSLVGGRANEQFF. The DNA for the CDR3 is TGTGCCAGCAGCTTAGTGGGTGGGAGAGCCAATGAGCAGTTCTTC. The genes are TRBV11-3 and TRBJ2-1; tentatively, D is TRBD2 (5 bases). Germline assignment: CDR1 SGHNT and CDR2 YENEEA. The V end was cut by 1 base, the J end by 6 bases, with 13 bases between. This CDR3 has 15 amino acids.

The genes are TRBV5-4 and TRBJ1-2, with 8 nucleotides matching TRBD1. The V gene's germline CDR1 is SGHNT and CDR2 YYREEE (reference sequence). The ends lost 4 bases at V and 3 bases at J; junction bases unmatched: 8. There are 15 residues in the CDR3. The CDR3 sequence: CASSPPGTGHYGYTF. For the CDR3, the DNA is TGTGCCAGCAGCCCGCCGGGGACAGGACACTATGGCTACACCTTC.

The rearrangement joins TRBV5-1 to TRBJ2-7, with D perhaps assigned TRBD1 or TRBD2 (5 bases each). Trimming stripped 0 bases from V and 4 bases from J, with 8 bases between. The CDR3 sequence is 13 residues long. Germline values: CDR1 SGHRS, CDR2 YFSETQ. The CDR3 loop reads CASSLVGVYEQYF. The DNA of the CDR3 is TGCGCCAGCAGCTTGGTGGGGGTTTACGAGCAGTACTTC.

The rearrangement joins TRBV10-3 to TRBJ1-2, with TRBD1 matching over 7 bases. V lost 8 bases to trimming and J lost 3 bases; unmatched junction nucleotides: 6. The CDR3 has 13 amino acids. Per germline, CDR1 ENHRY and CDR2 SYGVKD. The CDR3 bases are TGTGCCATCGGCGCAGGGGGGTACTATGGCTACACCTTC. It yields the protein CAIGAGGYYGYTF.

The chain uses TRBV29-1 and TRBJ2-7, with 9 bases fitting TRBD1. Germline CDR1 and CDR2: SQVTM and ANQGSEA. This CDR3 spans 14 amino acids. V trimming: 7 bases; J trimming: 4 bases; junction bases outside the gene matches: 11. The CDR3 region has the DNA TGCAGCGCCCAACCCGGGACAGGGAGGTACGAGCAGTACTTC. Translating it yields CSAQPGTGRYEQYF.